Each of the 17 T cell receptor beta chains below was sequenced from the same sample in a study of human T cells and chemical hapten exposure. Time point specified: patch test 2, 6 weeks after DPC sensitization. The treatment here: therapeutic diphenylcyclopropenone sensitization with weekly scalp DPC. TCRdb re-derived calls from the RACE reads in MiXCR, one entry per CDR3 protein. Found here are 80,000 to 95,000 distinct CDR3 sequences, about 10% of them singletons; the top ten hold 2.2%. The sequencing here drew on whole blood, taken in connection with sensitization to the hapten diphenylcyclopropenone (DPC). These receptors originate from a middle-aged man with alopecia areata. Some clones in this sample may be carry-over from other donors' samples.

The genes are TRBV11-1 and TRBJ2-1, with TRBD2 identical over 9 bases. There are 14 residues in the CDR3. V was clipped by 4 bases and J by 5 bases; unmatched bases: 3. CDR1 and CDR2 from the germline V gene are SGHAT and FQDESV (reference sequence). The CDR3 loop reads CASSSLAGNNEQFF. The DNA of the CDR3 is TGTGCCAGCAGCTCTCTAGCGGGGAACAATGAGCAGTTCTTC.

The sample holds a few counts of this clonotype. V and J are TRBV5-1 and TRBJ2-3; D possibly corresponds to TRBD2 (5 bases). CDR3 length equals 15 residues. In germline, CDR1 is SGHRS, CDR2 YFSETQ. V was clipped by 5 bases and J by 0 bases, with 13 bases between them. The CDR3 bases are TGCGCCAGCAGAGCGGCATTGTCAAGCACAGATACGCAGTATTTT. Protein: CASRAALSSTDTQYF. The whole variable domain, filled in from reference TRBV5-1 and TRBJ2-3, reads KAGVTQTPRYLIKTRGQQVTLSCSPISGHRSVSWYQQTPGQGLQFLFEYFSETQRNKGNFPGRFSGRQFSNSRSEMNVSTLELGDSALYLCASRAALSSTDTQYFGPGTRLTVL.

J is TRBJ2-1 and V is TRBV5-1, with 7 bases that match TRBD1. Trimming cost V 0 bases and J 7 bases; bases outside gene matches: 7. The CDR3 spans 15 residues. Per germline, CDR1 SGHRS and CDR2 YFSETQ. CDR3 sequence (DNA): TGCGCCAGCAGCTTGGGTGGGACAGCCTGGAATGAGCAGTTCTTC. It translates to CASSLGGTAWNEQFF.

This clonotype came up a few times. The chain couples TRBV7-8 to TRBJ2-2; 13 positions agree with TRBD2. V was clipped by 5 bases and J by 1 base; unmatched bases: 4. Per germline, CDR1 SGHVS and CDR2 FQNEAQ. There are 17 residues in the CDR3. CDR3 residues: CASSRGTSGMNTGELFF. The CDR3 nucleotides read TGTGCCAGCAGCCGAGGGACTAGCGGGATGAACACCGGGGAGCTGTTTTTT.

The sample holds a few counts of this clonotype. This rearrangement joins TRBV6-2 or TRBV6-3 to TRBJ2-1, with TRBD2 matching 7 bases. The V segment lost 6 bases and the J segment 8 bases; nucleotides outside the gene matches: 16. This CDR3 spans 16 amino acids. CDR1 is MNHEY and CDR2 is SVGEGT in the germline V gene. The CDR3 region is CASRPSEAGVVDEQFF. The CDR3, as DNA: TGTGCCAGCAGACCCTCTGAGGCGGGAGTTGTGGATGAGCAGTTCTTC.

V and J are TRBV5-8 and TRBJ2-3; D call uncertain. Between the trimmed V and J ends, which lost 4 bases and 8 bases, there was a span of 11 bases. CDR3 length equals 12 residues. Germline CDR1 SGHTS, CDR2 YDEGEE. The CDR3 protein is CASSLSLGTQYF. In nucleotides, the CDR3 is TGTGCCAGCAGCCTCTCTTTGGGTACGCAGTATTTT. The full variable domain, its missing parts supplied by reference TRBV5-8 and TRBJ2-3, is EAGVTQSPTHLIKTRGQQATLRCSPISGHTSVYWYQQALGLGLQFLLWYDEGEERNRGNFPPRFSGRQFPNYSSELNVNALELEDSALYLCASSLSLGTQYFGPGTRLTVL.

This clonotype was observed a few times. CDR3 nucleotide sequence: TGTGCCAGCAGACCAGGGGGTGGGACAGGGGACAATGAGCAGTTCTTC. Amino acid sequence: CASRPGGGTGDNEQFF. The chain combines TRBV7-9 with TRBJ2-1; 10 nucleotides align to TRBD1. This CDR3 comprises 16 residues. CDR1 is SEHNR, CDR2 FQNEAQ, per germline (reference sequence). The V segment lost 6 bases and the J segment 5 bases; nucleotides outside the gene matches: 10.

The chain joins TRBV10-3 to TRBJ2-3; tentatively, D is TRBD2 (5 bases). V shed 8 bases and J shed 5 bases, with 20 bases lying between them. CDR3 size: 15 residues. CDR1 and CDR2 from the germline V gene are ENHRY and SYGVKD. CDR3 region: CAIRVGVGARDTQYF. The CDR3 DNA reads as TGTGCCATCCGAGTCGGGGTCGGAGCTAGAGATACGCAGTATTTT.

This clonotype occurred a few times. This chain uses TRBV29-1 with TRBJ2-1, with D possibly being TRBD2 (5 bases). CDR1 SQVTM and CDR2 ANQGSEA come from the germline V gene. The CDR3 totals 13 residues. The V and J ends lost 4 bases and 1 base respectively, with 8 bases between them. The CDR3 DNA reads as TGCAGCGTTGCGAGCGGTTCCTACAATGAGCAGTTCTTC. It translates to CSVASGSYNEQFF.

In its sample, this clonotype was seen many times. This CDR3 reads CSAVPGLAVQETQYF. The CDR3 coding sequence is TGCAGTGCTGTACCGGGACTAGCGGTCCAAGAGACCCAGTACTTC. V gene TRBV20-1 combines with J gene TRBJ2-5; 11 positions match TRBD2. The germline CDR1 and CDR2 sequences are DFQATT and SNEGSKA (reference sequence). Losses at the gene ends were 5 bases for V and 1 base for J; bases not matched to a gene: 6. The CDR3 has 15 residues.

With regard to this clonotype: The junction does not match germline at one end; this may be a read error. This chain uses TRBV7-3 with TRBJ2-3; no definite D call. The CDR3 consists of 13 residues. Germline CDR1 reads SGHTA; CDR2 reads FQGTGA. The DNA for the CDR3 is TGTGCCAGTAGCTTATCCGGCACAGATACGCAGTATTTT. Amino acid sequence: CASSLSGTDTQYF.

The rearrangement joins TRBV11-3 to TRBJ2-1, with TRBD2 matching 7 bases. Germline trimming cut 6 bases from V and 9 bases from J; bases unmatched to any gene: 11. Germline V gene sequence: CDR1 SGHNT, CDR2 YENEEA. The CDR3 has 14 residues. CDR3 loop: CASSSGLPDREQFF. In DNA, the CDR3 is TGTGCCAGCAGTTCGGGACTACCAGACCGTGAGCAGTTCTTC.

There are a few counts of this clonotype. V usage is TRBV9 and J usage is TRBJ2-7; 7 bases are shared with TRBD1. Per germline, CDR1 SGDLS and CDR2 YYNGEE. The CDR3 extends over 16 amino acids. The V gene end was trimmed by 0 bases and the J gene end by 3 bases; junction bases not matched to a gene: 9. CDR3 residues: CASSVGRRQGCYEQYV. The CDR3 nucleotides are TGTGCCAGCAGCGTAGGCAGGAGACAGGGTTGCTACGAGCAGTACGTC.

The V and J genes are TRBV11-3 and TRBJ2-5, with 16 bases that match TRBD2. Unmatched junction bases numbered 19, after V lost 5 bases and J lost 4 bases. Germline V gives CDR1 SGHNT, CDR2 YENEEA. The CDR3 sequence is 21 residues long. This chain's CDR3 is CASSPPSPRGLAGGPPETQYF. In nucleotides, the CDR3 is TGTGCCAGCAGCCCACCCTCCCCGCGGGGACTAGCGGGAGGGCCCCCAGAGACCCAGTACTTC.

J is TRBJ2-3 and V is TRBV13; no clear D gene. The CDR3 extends over 13 amino acids. Germline V gene data show CDR1 as PRHDT and CDR2 as FYEKMQ (reference sequence). V was pared by 5 bases and J by 0 bases, with 6 bases between. For the CDR3, the DNA is TGTGCCAGCAGCGCGACTAGCACAGATACGCAGTATTTT. Amino acid sequence: CASSATSTDTQYF.

The rearrangement joins TRBV21-1 to TRBJ2-1; the table's D gene call, TRBD2, was not cross checked with the DNA. TRBV21-1 is classified as a pseudogene. This CDR3 has 18 amino acids. The CDR3 DNA follows: TGTGCCAGCAGCACTCCGGGACTAGCGGGAGCCGACTACAATGAGCAGTTCTTC. Its protein product is CASSTPGLAGADYNEQFF.

The V and J genes are TRBV5-1 and TRBJ2-7; D gene ambiguous. Trimming stripped 4 bases from V and 6 bases from J, with 29 bases between. CDR3 size: 18 residues. The germline gives CDR1 SGHRS, CDR2 YFSETQ. The CDR3 coding sequence is TGCGCCAGCAGCGACGCCACTGTTAGCTGTACACCTTTGCTCGAGCAGTACGTC. Its protein is CASSDATVSCTPLLEQYV.